This T cell receptor beta chain is drawn from a study of early T cells in non-severe SARS-CoV-2 infection. Turning to the study itself: RNA in bulk from unsorted whole blood was sequenced, and chains were unpaired.

This clonotype was seen only a few times. Its antigen is still unknown. Germline-derived CDR1 and CDR2 are SGDLS and YYNGEE. Trimming cost V 1 base and J 4 bases; bases outside gene matches: 1. The CDR3 covers 14 residues. General study findings and limits: VDJdb matching skewed toward anti-spike CD8 responses, missing private and CD4 specificities.

As part of library construction, unique molecular identifiers were attached to individual cDNA molecules. Via MiXCR, TCRdb re-called the 5' RACE reads, giving one row per CDR3 protein. Of approximately 97,000 distinct CDR3 sequences in the sample, approximately 10% are singletons; the top ten hold less than 5.5%. The specimen comprised whole blood, sampled at baseline. The clonotype comes from an adult who was a healthcare worker with PCR-confirmed SARS-CoV-2 infection or an uninfected control (not recorded which). V is TRBV9 and J is TRBJ2-2, with 7 bases fitting TRBD2. CDR3 DNA sequence: TGTGCCAGCAGCGTACGCGGGGGCACCGGGGAGCTGTTTTTT. Its protein product is CASSVRGGTGELFF.